This entry describes one T cell receptor beta chain. This clone's antigen is unknown. Base qualities are missing; no much larger clone stands one base away. The sample belongs to a study of T cell responses to AZD1222 COVID-19 vaccine (TCRdb year 2021). At the level of the whole study: A total of approximately 240 trial participants underwent TCR sequencing, of whom 200 to 220 had received two doses of AZD1222 and 26 had received two doses of the MenACWY control vaccine. Trial participants were enrolled into age subgroups of 18-55, 56-69 and 70-plus years, which contained roughly 140, 27 and 60 TCR-sequenced participants, respectively.

What this sample's time point label stands for: about 28 days (+/-7) after the second vaccine dose. AZD1222 recipients whose second dose came at about 4 weeks and those whose second dose came at about 12 weeks were combined into one group, since spike-specific TCR depth and breadth did not differ between the two schedules. Vaccinee samples came from UK trials COV001 and COV002, including a single-blind randomized controlled phase 2/3 trial of AZD1222 (ChAdOx1 nCoV-19) in healthy adults. For TCRbeta chain sequencing, PBMC samples were collected from trial participants at day 0 and at day 28 after the second dose. The CDR3 regions of human TCRbeta chains were subjected to immunosequencing. Per the authors' processing: TCRs in the repertoires were compared against a reference library of SARS-CoV-2-specific TCRs that had been generated with the MIRA antigen-specificity platform. Breadth was defined as the fraction of unique TCRs that were SARS-CoV-2-associated. Depth was defined as the fraction of total T cells that were SARS-CoV-2-associated. Using the MIRA data, each spike-specific TCR was assigned both to the spike region to which the TCR was reactive and to a CD4 or CD8 class. Log10-transformed breadth and depth values were compared by one-way ANOVA with Sidak's multiple comparisons tests. TCRdb's version of the immuneACCESS table is confined to in-frame rearrangements and falls short of the full clone set. An unresolved V gene accounts for under half of the shortfall where checked; the remainder is of unknown origin. That table is the source of V, J and clone size, and D and trimming were worked out from the DNA. The sample yields around 170,000 clones; nearly 95% were counted once. Roughly 2% of the sample lies in the top ten.

Relative to germline, V is 1 base shorter and J is 4 bases shorter, with 4 bases between their ends. CDR1 LGHDT and CDR2 YNNKEL are derived from the germline V gene (reference sequence). There are 12 amino acids in the CDR3, from cysteine to phenylalanine inclusive. The only DNA kept is the CDR3, 36 bases in frame from the first base. Study-level results and caveats: After two AZD1222 doses, spike-specific TCR breadth and depth were significantly higher than at day 0 and than in MenACWY recipients. Epitopes outside the regions mutated in the B.1.351 and B.1.1.7 variants were reportedly recognized by nearly half of the unique spike-specific TCRs. Conclusions about previously exposed vaccinees are limited because only five to seven AZD1222 recipients were SARS-CoV-2 seropositive at baseline. No day 14 peak-response samples were available, so repertoires were characterized only after the peak T cell response. The whole spike protein was spanned by vaccine-associated CD4 TCRs, and dominant responses were seen in regions 160-218 and 743-854. Most participants were white British and females outnumbered males, and the authors suggested that clonal diversity may have been underestimated. The 56-69-year group was small, and its depth increase did not reach significance, likely because of low power.

This specimen consisted of peripheral blood, obtained 28 days after the second AZD1222 dose. This TCR was sampled from an adult who received the AZD1222 COVID-19 vaccine. The chain couples TRBV3-1 (or the pseudogene TRBV3-2) to TRBJ1-2, with no confident D gene call. DNA sequence: TGTGCCAGCAGCCAAGGATTCTATGGCTACACCTTC. Translated, it reads CASSQGFYGYTF.